Shown below are 30 T cell receptor beta chains from a single sample sequenced in a study of T cells in Graves' hyperthyroidism and ophthalmopathy. Amplification yielded TCR beta CDR3 regions, with RNA transcripts as the source. When the TCR CDR3 underwent first-round RT-PCR, the HTBI primer set was used. From the multiplex PCR reads, TCRdb called clonotypes with MiXCR, one entry per CDR3 protein. The data hold fewer than 650,000 distinct CDR3 sequences, with roughly 13% observed a single time. Material: blood. These receptors were taken from a woman aged 25 to 39 with Graves' hyperthyroidism that later progressed to Graves' ophthalmopathy.

This clonotype was detected ten times or more. The chain is built from TRBV30 and TRBJ1-1; D is unclear. The CDR3 is 11 amino acids. The germline V gene encodes CDR1 GTSNPN and CDR2 SVGIG (reference sequence). Trimming took off 3 bases at V and 7 bases at J, with 9 bases between the two ends. CDR3 coding DNA: TGTGCCTGGAGGACATTCTATGAAGCTTTCTTT. This translates into CAWRTFYEAFF. The whole variable domain, remainder taken from reference TRBV30 and TRBJ1-1, is SQTIHQWPATLVQPVGSPLSLECTVEGTSNPNLYWYRQAAGRGLQLLFYSVGIGQISSEVPQNLSASRPQDRQFILSSKKLLLSDSGFYLCAWRTFYEAFFGQGTRLTVV.

This clonotype was counted between two and nine times. The J gene is TRBJ2-2, the V gene TRBV27; D unresolved. Trimming shortened V by 0 bases and J by 3 bases, and 5 bases separated the two germline ends. Germline V lookup: CDR1 MNHEY, CDR2 SMNVEV (reference sequence). The CDR3 runs to 14 residues. CDR3: CASSLSPDTGELFF. CDR3 nucleotide sequence: TGTGCCAGCAGTTTATCCCCGGACACCGGGGAGCTGTTTTTT.

This clonotype was counted at least ten times. This chain connects TRBV5-1 to TRBJ2-1, with a weak D call TRBD1 (5 bases). Germline values: CDR1 SGHRS, CDR2 YFSETQ. V gave up 4 bases and J gave up 5 bases, with 16 bases separating them. The CDR3 is made up of 15 amino acids. The CDR3 nucleotides are TGCGCCAGCAGCAGGGGCGAGCCTCTTGACAATGAGCAGTTCTTC. Protein sequence: CASSRGEPLDNEQFF. Using reference TRBV5-1 and TRBJ2-1 for the parts outside the CDR3, the full variable domain is KAGVTQTPRYLIKTRGQQVTLSCSPISGHRSVSWYQQTPGQGLQFLFEYFSETQRNKGNFPGRFSGRQFSNSRSEMNVSTLELGDSALYLCASSRGEPLDNEQFFGPGTRLTVL.

This clonotype was seen many times. This chain connects TRBV27 to TRBJ2-7; the D gene could be TRBD1 or TRBD2 (5 bases each). Trimming took 2 bases from V and 9 from J, leaving 14 bases between them. The length of the CDR3 is 13 residues. The germline gives CDR1 MNHEY, CDR2 SMNVEV (reference sequence). The CDR3 DNA reads as TGTGCCAGCAGTTTACCTGGTGGGGGATTGCAGTACTTC. Translating gives CASSLPGGGLQYF.

This clonotype was observed many times. The V gene is TRBV30, the J gene TRBJ1-5, with 8 bases matching TRBD1. The ends lost 2 bases at V and 6 bases at J; junction bases unmatched: 6. CDR1 is GTSNPN and CDR2 is SVGIG in the germline V gene (reference sequence). The CDR3 is 14 residues long. The CDR3 DNA follows: TGTGCCTGGAGTTCCGGACAGGGAACTCAGCCCCAGCATTTT. This gives the protein CAWSSGQGTQPQHF. Variable domain in full (rest from reference TRBV30 and TRBJ1-5): SQTIHQWPATLVQPVGSPLSLECTVEGTSNPNLYWYRQAAGRGLQLLFYSVGIGQISSEVPQNLSASRPQDRQFILSSKKLLLSDSGFYLCAWSSGQGTQPQHFGDGTRLSIL.

This clonotype occurred a few times. The chain couples TRBV7-8 to TRBJ2-7; D possibly corresponds to TRBD2 (6 bases). Germline loops: CDR1 SGHVS, CDR2 FQNEAQ. The CDR3 consists of 15 residues. The V and J ends lost 0 bases and 5 bases respectively, with 14 bases between them. The CDR3 reads CASSLAGTLAHEQYF. The CDR3 DNA sequence: TGTGCCAGCAGCTTAGCAGGGACTCTCGCCCACGAGCAGTACTTC.

This clonotype was found many times. The CDR3 nucleotides read TGTGCCAGTAGGACAGCGGAGGAGACAGATACGCAGTATTTT. Translating it yields CASRTAEETDTQYF. The chain employs TRBV19 and TRBJ2-3; D tentatively reads TRBD1 or TRBD2 (5 bases each). V was trimmed by 6 bases and J by 3 bases, leaving 13 bases between them. Germline V gene lookup returns CDR1 LNHDA and CDR2 SQIVND (reference sequence). The CDR3 contains 14 residues.

This clonotype has only a few counts. This rearrangement joins TRBV28 to TRBJ1-4; tentatively, D is TRBD1 (6 bases). Trimming shortened V by 4 bases and J by 8 bases, and 14 bases separated the two germline ends. CDR1 is MDHEN, CDR2 SYDVKM, per germline. This CDR3 contains 14 residues. The CDR3 bases are TGTGCCAGCAGTTCCAGGACAGATTCAGAAAAACTGTTTTTT. This translates into CASSSRTDSEKLFF.

This clonotype was detected a few times. The J gene is TRBJ2-2, the V gene TRBV18; D not certain. Germline V gene lookup returns CDR1 KGHSH and CDR2 LQKENI. The V end lost 4 bases, the J end lost 1 base, and 7 bases lay between the germline ends. CDR3 length: 14 residues. The CDR3 loop is CASSRELNTGELFF. Written as DNA, the CDR3 is TGTGCCAGCTCACGCGAACTGAACACCGGGGAGCTGTTTTTT.

This clonotype was recorded at least ten times. The chain combines TRBV30 with TRBJ1-6; weak D call: TRBD1 (5 bases). V was cut by 6 bases and J by 7 bases, with 7 bases left in between. The CDR3 has 11 amino acids. CDR1 and CDR2 (germline): GTSNPN, SVGIG (reference sequence). CDR3 coding DNA: TGTGCCTGTGCAGGGAATTCACCCCTCCACTTT. As protein: CACAGNSPLHF.

Regarding this clonotype: It may be a read error: a sequence one base away is much more abundant. The V call is TRBV19, the J call TRBJ2-3; unclear D gene. This CDR3 is 15 amino acids long. Trimming removed 3 bases from V and 2 bases from J, with 12 bases in between. Germline loops: CDR1 LNHDA, CDR2 SQIVND (reference sequence). The chain's CDR3 is CASSIPGPNTDTQYF. CDR3 DNA: TGTGCCAGTAGTATTCCCGGACCCAACACAGATACGCAGTATTTT.

This chain links TRBV12-3 or TRBV12-4 with TRBJ1-5; TRBD1 is a possible D gene (5 bases). V lost 5 bases to trimming and J lost 3 bases, with 8 bases between them. The CDR3 loop spans 13 amino acids. The CDR3 nucleotides are TGTGCCAGCAGTCCAGGGTTCAATCAGCCCCAGCATTTT. This codes for CASSPGFNQPQHF.

The chain's CDR3 is CASSLGSGTDTQYF. CDR3 DNA sequence: TGCGCCAGCAGCTTGGGGTCGGGGACAGATACGCAGTATTTT. The chain links TRBV5-1 to TRBJ2-3; a possible D gene is TRBD2 (5 bases). This CDR3 has 14 residues. The germline V gene has CDR1 SGHRS and CDR2 YFSETQ. V lost 0 bases and J lost 3, with 8 bases in between.

This clonotype was seen ten or more times. This rearrangement joins TRBV7-8 to TRBJ2-3; D not certain. V was cut by 2 bases and J by 0 bases, with 6 bases left in between. CDR1 is SGHVS, CDR2 FQNEAQ, per germline. CDR3 length: 14 residues. Written as DNA, the CDR3 is TGTGCCAGCAGCTTAACTTTTAGCACAGATACGCAGTATTTT. This codes for CASSLTFSTDTQYF.

The gene calls are TRBV30 and TRBJ2-1; D may be TRBD2 (6 bases). The V gene lost 4 bases and the J gene lost 1 base, with 23 bases spanning the gap. The germline V gene encodes CDR1 GTSNPN and CDR2 SVGIG (reference sequence). The CDR3 is 18 amino acids. The CDR3 coding sequence is TGTGCCTGGAATTTTGGCCCGCGACTAGTCGTTTCCTACAATGAGCAGTTCTTC. Translated, it gives CAWNFGPRLVVSYNEQFF.

This clonotype was seen at least ten times. The chain recombines TRBV20-1 with TRBJ2-3, with 8 positions matching TRBD2. After removal of 6 bases from V and 5 bases from J, the junction contained 10 bases not matched to a gene. Germline CDR1 DFQATT, CDR2 SNEGSKA (reference sequence). CDR3 size: 14 residues. CDR3 protein: CSAPPGGRIDTQYF. CDR3 in DNA: TGCAGTGCCCCGCCGGGGGGGAGAATAGATACGCAGTATTTT.

This clonotype came up a few times. The V and J genes are TRBV12-3 or TRBV12-4 and TRBJ2-7; D gene uncertain. Trimming shortened V by 4 bases and J by 5 bases, and 18 bases separated the two germline ends. The CDR3 has 15 amino acids. The CDR3 is CASSSRLFAIDEQYF. The DNA for the CDR3 is TGTGCCAGCAGTTCTAGACTGTTCGCGATCGACGAGCAGTACTTC.

Regarding this clonotype: A much larger clone lies one base from this, so it may be a read error. This chain joins TRBV12-3 or TRBV12-4 and TRBJ1-5; D possibly corresponds to TRBD1 (5 bases). The CDR3 has 14 amino acids. Trimming took off 5 bases at V and 3 bases at J, with 11 bases between the two ends. The CDR3 reads CASSHIGDNQPQHF. The CDR3 DNA reads TGTGCCAGCAGTCACATAGGGGACAATCAGCCCCAGCATTTT.

This clonotype appeared many times. The chain employs TRBV12-3 or TRBV12-4 and TRBJ2-6; the D gene is possibly TRBD1 (6 bases). The CDR3 has 17 amino acids. Trimming cost V 6 bases and J 4 bases, with 19 bases left between them. The CDR3 sequence is CASSPANREFGANVLTF. The CDR3 nucleotides are TGTGCCAGCAGCCCGGCAAACAGGGAGTTCGGGGCCAACGTCCTGACTTTC.

The table lists this clonotype with a few counts. The chain uses TRBV20-1 and TRBJ2-1; 7 bases match TRBD2. The trim removed 5 bases at V and 0 bases at J, leaving 13 bases unmatched. Germline V gene sequence: CDR1 DFQATT, CDR2 SNEGSKA (reference sequence). There are 17 residues in the CDR3. CDR3 loop: CSAPPPASGSSYNEQFF. In DNA, the CDR3 is TGCAGTGCTCCCCCTCCGGCTAGCGGAAGCTCCTACAATGAGCAGTTCTTC.

This clonotype was picked up many times. The rearrangement links TRBV3-1 to TRBJ2-5, with a possible D match to TRBD2 (5 bases). Germline V gene lookup returns CDR1 LGHDT and CDR2 YNNKEL (reference sequence). V lost 1 base and J 2 bases, leaving 17 bases between the germline ends. CDR3 length: 17 residues. Here the CDR3 reads CASSQVIGDYVQETQYF. The CDR3 coding sequence is TGTGCCAGCAGCCAAGTGATCGGGGATTACGTACAAGAGACCCAGTACTTC.

This clonotype was detected many times. The chain couples TRBV19 to TRBJ1-1; D is unresolved. The CDR3 consists of 12 residues. Trimming pared 3 bases from V and 3 bases from J, leaving 5 bases between. The germline CDR1 and CDR2 sequences are LNHDA and SQIVND (reference sequence). CDR3: CASSILHTEAFF. The CDR3 nucleotides read TGTGCCAGTAGTATTTTGCACACTGAAGCTTTCTTT.

This clonotype was recorded at least ten times. V is TRBV28 and J is TRBJ1-1; the D gene is possibly TRBD1 (5 bases). The CDR3 spans 11 residues. Germline V CDR1 and CDR2: MDHEN, SYDVKM. The V gene lost 6 bases and the J gene lost 10 bases, with 12 bases spanning the gap. Here the CDR3 reads CASRTGTAAFF. The CDR3, as DNA: TGTGCCAGCAGAACCGGGACGGCAGCTTTCTTT. Together with reference TRBV28 and TRBJ1-1, the CDR3 gives the full variable domain: DVKVTQSSRYLVKRTGEKVFLECVQDMDHENMFWYRQDPGLGLRLIYFSYDVKMKEKGDIPEGYSVSREKKERFSLILESASTNQTSMYLCASRTGTAAFFGQGTRLTVV.

The chain joins TRBV14 to TRBJ2-1, with a possible D match to TRBD2 (5 bases). With 1 base removed from V and 0 bases from J, the gap between germline ends came to 16 bases. The CDR3 is made up of 18 amino acids. CDR1 SGHDN and CDR2 FVKESK come from the germline V gene. CDR3 in DNA: TGTGCCAGCAGCCAAGGCGGGCTTCTCGGGGACTCCTACAATGAGCAGTTCTTC. This translates into CASSQGGLLGDSYNEQFF.

In its sample, this clonotype was seen a few times. The chain has TRBV3-1 and TRBJ2-3; 7 bases line up with TRBD1. The germline V gene has CDR1 LGHDT and CDR2 YNNKEL (reference sequence). The CDR3 extends over 17 amino acids. V lost 2 bases to trimming and J lost 0 bases; unmatched junction nucleotides: 8. CDR3 amino acids: CASSQTLSGQSTDTQYF. The CDR3 DNA reads TGTGCCAGCAGCCAAACACTTTCGGGACAGAGCACAGATACGCAGTATTTT.

This clonotype appeared a few times. The chain couples TRBV30 to TRBJ1-2; D possibly corresponds to TRBD1 (5 bases). The CDR3 is 16 amino acids. Germline V gives CDR1 GTSNPN, CDR2 SVGIG (reference sequence). The V end lost 2 bases, the J end lost 3 bases, and 19 bases lay between the germline ends. CDR3 region: CAWSLTSGIGDYGYTF. For the CDR3, the DNA is TGTGCCTGGAGTCTAACCTCAGGGATTGGTGACTATGGCTACACCTTC.

This clonotype was detected a few times. The chain employs TRBV5-1 and TRBJ2-7; D remains unclear. This CDR3 region has 12 residues. V was clipped by 3 bases and J by 5 bases, with 9 bases between them. Germline lookup yields CDR1 SGHRS and CDR2 YFSETQ. CDR3 loop: CASSWGEDEQYF. CDR3 DNA sequence: TGCGCCAGCAGCTGGGGTGAGGACGAGCAGTACTTC.

This clonotype was seen a few times. This sequence joins TRBV5-1 and TRBJ2-3; 7 bases are shared with TRBD2. CDR3 length equals 15 residues. Per germline, CDR1 SGHRS and CDR2 YFSETQ. Losses at the gene ends were 4 bases for V and 3 bases for J; bases not matched to a gene: 8. The CDR3 sequence is CASSNRGRMTDTQYF. The CDR3 coding sequence is TGCGCCAGCAGCAACCGCGGGAGAATGACAGATACGCAGTATTTT.

This clonotype showed up many times. This could be a read error, since a much larger clone is one nucleotide away. V and J are TRBV28 and TRBJ1-2; tentatively, D is TRBD1 (6 bases). Germline CDR1 and CDR2: MDHEN and SYDVKM. The V end was cut by 5 bases, the J end by 7 bases, with 11 bases between. CDR3 length: 12 amino acids. The CDR3 DNA reads as TGTGCCAGCAGTCCGGACAGATGTGGCTACACCTTC. Its protein product is CASSPDRCGYTF.

Remarks on this clonotype: It may be a read error: a sequence one base away is much more abundant. The V and J genes are TRBV6-1 and TRBJ2-4; 9 bases match TRBD1. Germline lookup yields CDR1 MNHNS and CDR2 SASEGT. The CDR3 spans 15 residues. With V trimmed by 6 bases and J by 2 bases, 5 bases remained unmatched. In DNA form, the CDR3 reads TGTGCCAGCAGAGGACAGGGGACTTCCAAAAACATTCAGTACTTC. Encoded protein: CASRGQGTSKNIQYF.